What follows describes a single TCR beta chain. Its cognate antigen has yet to be identified. The CDR3 ends on some other residue instead of the conserved phenylalanine or tryptophan, so this is likely a read error. Peripheral blood CD8+ and CD4+ T cells from healthy donors, Susac syndrome patients and multiple sclerosis patients were profiled using high-throughput TCR beta sequencing. Treatment-naive patients with stable or active relapsing-remitting disease fulfilling revised McDonald criteria were used as multiple sclerosis controls. Bulk CD8+ and CD4+ T cells were purified by magnetic negative isolation, whereas CD8+ TEMRA cells were enriched by FACS. Blood was collected in EDTA tubes and processed within 24 hours, with PBMCs isolated through density gradient centrifugation. PBMCs intended for TCR sequencing were cryopreserved in liquid nitrogen and were subsequently thawed in a 37 degrees C water bath. The sorted or isolated CD4+, CD8+ and CD8+ TEMRA cells reached a purity of at least 90%.

These data originate in a study of CD8 T cells in Susac syndrome (dated by TCRdb to about 2019). Background on the whole study: The study used repertoire sequencing to test whether antigen drove CD8+ T cell activation and differentiation in Susac syndrome. The study compared CD8+ T cell repertoire clonality among 11 to 12 healthy donors, approximately 14 Susac syndrome patients and around 16 multiple sclerosis patients.

The germline V gene yields MGHRA for CDR1 and YSYEKL for CDR2. The CDR3 is made up of 13 amino acids, end residues included. This entry keeps only the CDR3 DNA: 39 bases, framed from base 1. Trimming takes 6 bases from V and 6 bases from J, and the germline ends sit 14 bases apart. The paper as a whole reports these results and caveats: The TCR sequencing and HLA analysis was acknowledged to have included a relatively small number of individuals.

RNA was extracted using the RNeasy kit, and roughly 0.5 to 1 microgram was reverse transcribed with random hexamers. The immunoSEQ multiplex PCR assay, covering 54 Vbeta and 13 Jbeta segments, was used to amplify TCR beta CDR3 regions. To correct PCR amplification bias, a synthetic template baseline was used for both primer optimization and computational correction. From the authors' description of their analysis: Only productive sequences were kept, with reads annotated to V, D and J genes according to IMGT and analyzed in immunoSEQ Analyzer. Clonality was calculated as one minus the Shannon entropy normalized by log2 of the number of productive unique sequences. For each patient and control, public and private clones were evaluated within the 100 most prevalent clones. Clones were defined as Susac-specific when absent from the healthy and MS cohorts, from roughly 1,000 published viral clones and from other ImmuneACCESS disease sequences. Starting from the raw public reads, TCRdb applied fastp trimming at Q25, assembled clones with MiXCR and retained in-frame beta chains. Rows are unified per CDR3 protein, each entry keeping the most common DNA and genes. It is TCRdb's table, rather than the study itself, that gives the V and J calls and clone size. The sample profile shows roughly 300,000 distinct CDR3 sequences; about 85% of them were found once. The ten largest clones add up to over 0.1% of the sample.

The source material was CD8+ T cells from PBMCs. This sequence was found in a human donor with multiple sclerosis. The chain employs TRBV4-1 and TRBJ1-1, with no reliable assignment of the D segment. The DNA sequence is TGCGCCAGCAGGGCCCCGAGCGGCGCTGAAGCTTTCGTT. Its translation is CASRAPSGAEAFV.